The next 16 T cell receptor beta chains were all read from a single sample in a study of blood T cell repertoires in COVID-19. Measured with immunoSEQ multiplex PCR; TCRdb has only the in-frame clones, and not every one. This sample has over 250,000 clones, with roughly 89% found just once. The specimen was peripheral blood. The receptors here all came from a man over 45 with acute or convalescent COVID-19.

The V and J genes are TRBV7-9 and TRBJ1-2; 7 nucleotides line up with TRBD1. The CDR3 is made up of 12 amino acids. Germline-derived CDR1 and CDR2 are SEHNR and FQNEAQ (reference sequence). Losses at the gene ends were 4 bases for V and 5 bases for J; bases not matched to a gene: 1. The chain's CDR3 is CASSSTGYGYTF. The DNA of the CDR3 is TGTGCCAGCAGCTCGACAGGGTATGGCTACACCTTC.

The chain combines TRBV5-4 with TRBJ2-7, with a weak D call TRBD1 (6 bases). V was shortened by 3 bases and J by 2 bases, with 9 bases between the two germline ends. The CDR3 contains 13 residues. The V gene's germline CDR1 is SGHNT and CDR2 YYREEE (reference sequence). The CDR3 loop reads CASSYQGTYEQYF. The DNA of the CDR3 is TGTGCCAGCAGCTACCAGGGGACCTACGAGCAGTACTTC.

A single count supports this clone. The rearrangement links TRBV7-8 to TRBJ2-3, with a possible D match to TRBD1 (5 bases). Germline assignment: CDR1 SGHVS and CDR2 FQNEAQ. The V end was cut by 5 bases, the J end by 5 bases, with 20 bases between. This CDR3 region has 16 residues. Here the CDR3 reads CASSPEWGPGLDTQYF. CDR3 DNA sequence: TGTGCCAGCAGCCCAGAGTGGGGCCCTGGCCTAGATACGCAGTATTTT.

The genes are TRBV7-9 and TRBJ1-1; 9 bases are shared with TRBD1. The V segment lost 4 bases and the J segment 6 bases; nucleotides outside the gene matches: 12. This CDR3 contains 16 residues. Germline-derived CDR1 and CDR2 are SEHNR and FQNEAQ (reference sequence). For the CDR3, the DNA is TGTGCCAGCAGCTCGAAGGACAGGGGTTTTTATTCTGAAGCTTTCTTT. Encoded protein: CASSSKDRGFYSEAFF.

This clone was detected only once. This rearrangement joins TRBV5-1 to TRBJ2-5; TRBD1 matches at 8 bases. Germline values: CDR1 SGHRS, CDR2 YFSETQ. V lost 3 bases, J lost 5 bases, and 6 bases stayed unmatched. CDR3 length: 14 residues. For the CDR3, the DNA is TGCGCCAGCAGCTCGGACAGGGCTGGCGAGACCCAGTACTTC. Its translation is CASSSDRAGETQYF.

V is TRBV5-4 and J is TRBJ1-2; TRBD1 matches at 8 bases. V lost 3 bases to trimming and J lost 3 bases; unmatched junction nucleotides: 1. In germline, CDR1 is SGHNT, CDR2 YYREEE (reference sequence). This CDR3 region has 13 residues. This CDR3 is CASSSTGDYGYTF. The CDR3 nucleotides are TGTGCCAGCAGCTCGACAGGGGACTATGGCTACACCTTC.

The rearrangement links TRBV7-9 to TRBJ1-6, with 8 positions matching TRBD1. The CDR3 totals 15 residues. From germline, CDR1 is SEHNR and CDR2 FQNEAQ (reference sequence). V was pared by 2 bases and J by 10 bases, with 7 bases of the junction left unmatched. The CDR3: CASSLSTGGLSPLHF. CDR3 nucleotides: TGTGCCAGCAGCTTATCTACAGGGGGTTTGTCACCCCTCCACTTT.

This chain connects TRBV6-5 to TRBJ1-3, with D hard to call. Germline V CDR1 and CDR2: MNHEY, SVGAGI. With 2 bases removed from V and 4 bases from J, the gap between germline ends came to 6 bases. There are 13 residues in the CDR3. CDR3 coding DNA: TGTGCCAGCAGTTACGCAGCGGGAAACACCATATATTTT. Its protein is CASSYAAGNTIYF.

The rearrangement uses TRBV19 and TRBJ1-6; D call uncertain. V lost 5 bases, J lost 7 bases, and 9 bases lay in between. The germline CDR1 and CDR2 sequences are LNHDA and SQIVND (reference sequence). The CDR3 consists of 13 residues. The CDR3 is CASSRTSNSPLHF. The CDR3 nucleotides are TGTGCCAGTAGTCGGACTTCAAATTCACCCCTCCACTTT.

The CDR3 sequence is CATSTIGARGPNEQFF. CDR3 nucleotides: TGTGCCACCAGTACTATAGGGGCCAGGGGGCCCAATGAGCAGTTCTTC. The chain couples TRBV24-1 to TRBJ2-1; TRBD1 aligns across 8 bases. The CDR3 is 16 amino acids. Germline-derived CDR1 and CDR2 are KGHDR and SFDVKD. After removal of 6 bases from V and 6 bases from J, the junction contained 12 bases not matched to a gene.

The rearrangement links TRBV27 to TRBJ2-1, with 11 bases identical to TRBD2. CDR3 size: 16 residues. The V and J ends lost 5 bases and 8 bases, in that order; junction bases with no gene match: 11. Germline V gene sequence: CDR1 MNHEY, CDR2 SMNVEV (reference sequence). CDR3 in amino acids: CASSRRGSGGVYEQFF. CDR3 nucleotide sequence: TGTGCCAGCAGTCGCCGGGGTAGCGGGGGGGTTTATGAGCAGTTCTTC.

V and J are TRBV11-2 and TRBJ2-1, with D maybe TRBD1 (6 bases). V lost 5 bases to trimming and J lost 2 bases, with 13 bases between them. Germline lookup yields CDR1 SGHAT and CDR2 FQNNGV. CDR3 length: 15 residues. CDR3 nucleotide sequence: TGTGCCAGCAGCGATCTACAGGGAGCCTACAATGAGCAGTTCTTC. This encodes CASSDLQGAYNEQFF. The whole variable domain, filled in from reference TRBV11-2 and TRBJ2-1, reads EAGVAQSPRYKIIEKRQSVAFWCNPISGHATLYWYQQILGQGPKLLIQFQNNGVVDDSQLPKDRFSAERLKGVDSTLKIQPAKLEDSAVYLCASSDLQGAYNEQFFGPGTRLTVL.

The J gene is TRBJ1-1, the V gene TRBV7-3; 8 bases align to TRBD1. This CDR3 is 15 amino acids long. Looked up from germline, CDR1 is SGHTA and CDR2 is FQGTGA. Trimming removed 2 bases from V and 2 bases from J; junction bases left unmatched: 4. This chain's CDR3 is CASSLRQGPNTEAFF. The CDR3 coding sequence is TGTGCCAGCAGCTTACGACAGGGGCCTAACACTGAAGCTTTCTTT.

The J gene is TRBJ2-5, the V gene TRBV5-8, with a weak D call TRBD1 (6 bases). Trimming left V 4 bases short and J 1 base short, with 11 bases between. This CDR3 has 14 residues. Germline CDR1 is SGHTS and CDR2 is YDEGEE. CDR3: CASSPHRAQETQYF. The CDR3 bases are TGTGCCAGCAGCCCGCACAGGGCCCAAGAGACCCAGTACTTC. Full variable domain (rest looked up from reference TRBV5-8 and TRBJ2-5): EAGVTQSPTHLIKTRGQQATLRCSPISGHTSVYWYQQALGLGLQFLLWYDEGEERNRGNFPPRFSGRQFPNYSSELNVNALELEDSALYLCASSPHRAQETQYFGPGTRLLVL.

This clone was counted a few times. This chain links TRBV5-8 with TRBJ2-2; TRBD1 might be the D (6 bases). The length of the CDR3 is 15 residues. Trimming cost V 6 bases and J 11 bases, with 23 bases left between them. Germline loops: CDR1 SGHTS, CDR2 YDEGEE. CDR3 nucleotides: TGTGCCAGCAAGATTGGCTCCAGGGGTCGAGGAGAGCTGTTTTTT. Its protein is CASKIGSRGRGELFF.

The rearrangement uses TRBV3-1 (or the pseudogene TRBV3-2) and TRBJ1-5; 8 nucleotides align to TRBD1. The germline gives CDR1 LGHDT, CDR2 YNNKEL (reference sequence). This CDR3 has 15 residues. J was trimmed by 2 bases and V by 0 bases; bases with no gene match: 0. CDR3 coding DNA: TGTGCCAGCAGCCAAGAGACAGGGGGCAATCAGCCCCAGCATTTT. Residues: CASSQETGGNQPQHF.